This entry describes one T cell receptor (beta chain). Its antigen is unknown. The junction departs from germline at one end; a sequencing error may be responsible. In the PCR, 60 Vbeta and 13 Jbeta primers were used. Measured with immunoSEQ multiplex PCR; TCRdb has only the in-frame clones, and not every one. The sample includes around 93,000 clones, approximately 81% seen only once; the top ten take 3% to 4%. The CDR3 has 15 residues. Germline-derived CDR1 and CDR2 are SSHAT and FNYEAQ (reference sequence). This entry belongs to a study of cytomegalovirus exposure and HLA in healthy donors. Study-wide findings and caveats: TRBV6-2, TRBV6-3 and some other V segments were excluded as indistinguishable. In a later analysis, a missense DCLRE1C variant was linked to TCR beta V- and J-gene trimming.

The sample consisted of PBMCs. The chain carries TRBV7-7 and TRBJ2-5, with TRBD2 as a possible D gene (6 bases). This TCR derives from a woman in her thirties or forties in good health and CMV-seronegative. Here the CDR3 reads CASSLDGRAGETQYF. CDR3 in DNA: TGTGCTAGCAGCTTAGATGGCAGGGCGGGGGAGACCCAGTACTTC.